Sequencing of this T cell receptor beta chain was carried out in a study of technical replicates of blood from a few donors. Between the trimmed V and J ends, which lost 2 bases and 7 bases, there was a span of 15 bases. Germline V CDR1 and CDR2: SGHAT, FQDESV (reference sequence). This CDR3 has 14 amino acids. This clone has just one count. TCRdb keeps only in-frame clones here, not all; method: immunoSEQ multiplex PCR. The sample gives 60,000 or so clones, about 87% of which show up once; more than 4.5% is in the top ten. This receptor was obtained from a human donor in good health. Some clones in this sample may be carry-over from other donors' samples. Material for sequencing was PBMCs. V usage is TRBV11-1 and J usage is TRBJ2-7; D perhaps matches TRBD2 (5 bases). CDR3 protein: CASSLFRGSGEQYF. The CDR3 DNA follows: TGTGCCAGCAGCTTATTCCGGGGATCGGGTGAGCAGTACTTC.